This T cell receptor (beta chain) appears in the sequencing data of a study of beta chain features in type 1 diabetes. Study summary: Cell yields, age and gender were similar between patients and healthy donors.

Expressed TCRB transcripts got sequenced, as all isolated RNA was reverse transcribed. Assay: immunoSEQ multiplex PCR; the TCRdb copy retains only in-frame clones and omits some. The repertoire holds about 300,000 clones, about 8% seen once, with more than 1% in the top ten. The sample holds many counts of this clone. Its antigen is as yet unknown. Overall study results and limits: Unsettled here was the matter of whether HLA type influences TCRB rearrangement. Cells carrying high TCR expression could end up over-represented when cDNA is sequenced.

Sorting with CD45RO/CCR7/CD25/CD127/CD95/CD27 yielded naive, central memory, regulatory and stem-like memory CD4+ cells. The CDR3 is 13 residues long. The ends were cut back, 5 bases at V and 10 bases at J, with 15 bases in the middle. The V gene's germline CDR1 is SGHTA and CDR2 FQGTGA. The clonotype was recovered from a young woman in good health. The sequenced sample was central memory CD4+ T cells from blood. The J gene is TRBJ2-1, the V gene TRBV7-3; D tentatively fits TRBD1 or TRBD2 (5 bases each). The CDR3 spells CASSRSGTEEQFF. The CDR3, as DNA: TGTGCCAGCAGCCGTTCCGGGACCGAGGAGCAGTTCTTC.